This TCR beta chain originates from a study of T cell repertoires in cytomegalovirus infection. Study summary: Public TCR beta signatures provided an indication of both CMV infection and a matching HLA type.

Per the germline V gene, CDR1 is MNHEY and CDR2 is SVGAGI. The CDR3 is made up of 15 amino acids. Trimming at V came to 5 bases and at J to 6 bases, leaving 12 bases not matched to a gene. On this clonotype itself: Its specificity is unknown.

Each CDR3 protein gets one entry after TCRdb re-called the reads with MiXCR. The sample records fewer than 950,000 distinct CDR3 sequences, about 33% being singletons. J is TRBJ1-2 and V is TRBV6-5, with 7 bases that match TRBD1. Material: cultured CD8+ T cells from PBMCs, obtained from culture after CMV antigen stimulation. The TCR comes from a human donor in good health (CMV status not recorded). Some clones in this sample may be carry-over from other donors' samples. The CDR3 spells CASSPREGAPNGYTF. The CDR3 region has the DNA TGTGCCAGCAGTCCGCGGGAGGGGGCCCCAAATGGCTACACCTTC.